Below, 29 T cell receptor beta chains from the same sample are listed, as sequenced in a study of blood T cell repertoires in COVID-19. Libraries were prepared by immunoSEQ multiplex PCR; TCRdb keeps only in-frame clonotypes and omits some of them. The sample consists of roughly 200,000 clones, approximately 75% of them appearing once. The sequenced material came from PBMCs or T cells enriched from blood (not recorded which). The origin of the receptors is a man in his forties who had recovered from COVID-19.

V gene TRBV6-5 combines with J gene TRBJ1-5; possible D gene TRBD1, 6 bases. Trimming left V 6 bases short and J 0 bases short, with 12 bases between. Germline V gene lookup returns CDR1 MNHEY and CDR2 SVGAGI. The length of the CDR3 is 15 residues. As DNA, the CDR3 is TGTGCCAGCAGCCCGGACAGTTATAGCAATCAGCCCCAGCATTTT. The encoded protein is CASSPDSYSNQPQHF.

The chain uses TRBV29-1 and TRBJ1-2; 9 bases line up with TRBD1. The germline CDR1 and CDR2 sequences are SQVTM and ANQGSEA. The CDR3 extends over 15 amino acids. V was pared by 6 bases and J by 2 bases, with 10 bases of the junction left unmatched. CDR3 amino acids: CSVRQGGSPNYGYTF. The CDR3, as DNA: TGCAGCGTCCGACAGGGGGGGAGCCCGAACTATGGCTACACCTTC.

This clone was seen a single time. This rearrangement joins TRBV6-1 to TRBJ2-3; weak D call: TRBD1 (5 bases). This CDR3 has 15 amino acids. From germline, CDR1 is MNHNS and CDR2 SASEGT. The V end was cut by 2 bases, the J end by 0 bases, with 9 bases between. The CDR3 bases are TGTGCCAGCAGTGAATCAGGGTTGAGCACAGATACGCAGTATTTT. Protein product: CASSESGLSTDTQYF.

V and J are TRBV19 and TRBJ2-3, with TRBD2 as a possible D gene (5 bases). The CDR3 spans 15 residues. Deletions cut 5 bases from V and 1 base from J, with 13 bases between. Looked up from germline, CDR1 is LNHDA and CDR2 is SQIVND (reference sequence). In nucleotides, the CDR3 is TGTGCCAGTAGTTCCGGGGTTTGGGGCACAGATACGCAGTATTTT. Its translation is CASSSGVWGTDTQYF. Using reference TRBV19 and TRBJ2-3 for the parts outside the CDR3, the full variable domain is DGGITQSPKYLFRKEGQNVTLSCEQNLNHDAMYWYRQDPGQGLRLIYYSQIVNDFQKGDIAEGYSVSREKKESFPLTVTSAQKNPTAFYLCASSSGVWGTDTQYFGPGTRLTVL.

The chain uses TRBV14 and TRBJ1-3, with unresolved D. The CDR3 covers 16 residues. Trimming removed 2 bases at V and 4 bases at J, with 15 bases between. Per germline, CDR1 SGHDN and CDR2 FVKESK. CDR3 loop: CASSQSTGLIGNTIYF. CDR3 DNA: TGTGCCAGCAGCCAATCAACCGGGTTGATAGGAAACACCATATATTTT.

This clone was detected once. This chain joins TRBV4-2 and TRBJ1-2; a weak D match, TRBD1 (6 bases). Trimming took off 0 bases at V and 9 bases at J, with 14 bases between the two ends. The CDR3 has 14 residues. Germline V gene lookup returns CDR1 LGHNA and CDR2 YNFKEQ. CDR3 residues: CASSQDVQGMSYTF. CDR3 in DNA: TGTGCCAGCAGCCAAGATGTACAGGGTATGAGCTACACCTTC.

The chain carries TRBV10-1 and TRBJ2-3; D is uncertain. The CDR3 runs 19 residues. The germline V gene encodes CDR1 WNHNN and CDR2 SYGVQD (reference sequence). Trimming pared 0 bases from V and 1 base from J, leaving 20 bases between. This CDR3 reads CASSESPGLDREGTDTQYF. The CDR3 DNA reads TGCGCCAGCAGTGAGTCTCCGGGTCTTGATAGAGAAGGCACAGATACGCAGTATTTT.

The chain has TRBV24-1 and TRBJ1-2; a weak D match, TRBD1 (6 bases). Germline V gives CDR1 KGHDR, CDR2 SFDVKD. Deletions cut 4 bases from V and 1 base from J, with 18 bases between. This CDR3 contains 17 residues. The CDR3 DNA sequence: TGTGCCACCAGTGAACTCACCCGGACAGCGAGTAACTATGGCTACACCTTC. Protein: CATSELTRTASNYGYTF.

The chain is built from TRBV11-2 and TRBJ1-2; the match to TRBD1 covers 7 bases. CDR3 length equals 16 residues. With 4 bases clipped from V and 0 bases from J, the junction kept 8 bases outside the gene matches. Germline V gives CDR1 SGHAT, CDR2 FQNNGV. The CDR3 coding sequence is TGTGCCAGCAGCTACAAATCAGGGACAGCTAACTATGGCTACACCTTC. Its protein is CASSYKSGTANYGYTF.

This clone was seen a single time. The chain joins TRBV12-3 or TRBV12-4 to TRBJ1-2; D is perhaps TRBD1 (5 bases). V lost 6 bases, J lost 7 bases, and 15 bases lay in between. The CDR3 spans 13 residues. The CDR3 DNA is TGTGCCAGCAGCCGCGGGCGGGGCCGTGGCTACACCTTC. Protein product: CASSRGRGRGYTF.

This chain connects TRBV6-5 to TRBJ2-4; weak D call: TRBD2 (5 bases). Germline V gene sequence: CDR1 MNHEY, CDR2 SVGAGI. CDR3 length: 14 residues. V gave up 6 bases and J gave up 6 bases, with 15 bases separating them. The CDR3 is CASSSGPGINIQYF. The CDR3 DNA reads TGTGCCAGCAGCTCCGGCCCGGGGATAAACATTCAGTACTTC.

The rearrangement joins TRBV5-1 to TRBJ1-2; 7 bases line up with TRBD1. The V and J ends lost 4 bases and 4 bases, in that order; junction bases with no gene match: 4. Germline-derived CDR1 and CDR2 are SGHRS and YFSETQ. The CDR3 runs 13 residues. The CDR3 spells CASSGGQSYGYTF. The CDR3 region has the DNA TGCGCCAGCAGCGGGGGACAGAGCTATGGCTACACCTTC.

The genes are TRBV18 and TRBJ2-1; D gene unclear. V shed 0 bases and J shed 0 bases, with 9 bases lying between them. The CDR3 runs to 16 residues. Germline-derived CDR1 and CDR2 are KGHSH and LQKENI. Here the CDR3 reads CASSPPVASSYNEQFF. The CDR3 DNA follows: TGTGCCAGCTCACCACCCGTAGCAAGCTCCTACAATGAGCAGTTCTTC.

The chain carries TRBV3-1 (or the pseudogene TRBV3-2) and TRBJ2-5, with D tentatively TRBD2 (5 bases). Trimming left V 0 bases short and J 4 bases short, with 12 bases between. CDR1 LGHDT and CDR2 YNNKEL come from the germline V gene (reference sequence). CDR3 length: 15 residues. The CDR3: CASSQDSVSGETQYF. The CDR3 DNA reads as TGTGCCAGCAGCCAAGATAGTGTAAGCGGAGAGACCCAGTACTTC.

This chain connects TRBV7-3 to TRBJ2-3; TRBD1 aligns across 8 bases. Trimming at V came to 6 bases and at J to 0 bases, leaving 5 bases not matched to a gene. The CDR3 extends over 15 amino acids. Germline loops: CDR1 SGHTA, CDR2 FQGTGA. The CDR3 loop is CASRDRVASTDTQYF. The CDR3 nucleotides are TGTGCCAGCAGGGACAGGGTGGCCAGCACAGATACGCAGTATTTT.

The chain is built from TRBV5-1 and TRBJ2-7; D ambiguous. The V gene lost 4 bases and the J gene lost 0 bases, with 11 bases spanning the gap. Germline-derived CDR1 and CDR2 are SGHRS and YFSETQ. CDR3 size: 14 residues. The CDR3 DNA sequence: TGCGCCAGCAGCCGTCTACAGACCTCCTACGAGCAGTACTTC. Translated, it gives CASSRLQTSYEQYF.

The gene calls are TRBV12-5 and TRBJ1-5; 9 bases align to TRBD1. J lost 0 bases, V lost 7 bases, and 4 bases had no gene match. The V gene's germline CDR1 is LGHNT and CDR2 FRNRAP. This CDR3 is 15 amino acids long. The CDR3 loop is CASAQQGASNQPQHF. CDR3 sequence (DNA): TGTGCTAGTGCCCAACAGGGGGCTAGCAATCAGCCCCAGCATTTT.

This chain uses TRBV18 with TRBJ1-5; perhaps TRBD1 as D (5 bases). The CDR3 has 14 amino acids. Between the trimmed V and J ends, which lost 3 bases and 5 bases, there was a span of 11 bases. Germline assignment: CDR1 KGHSH and CDR2 LQKENI. The CDR3 sequence: CASSPSWGDQPQHF. The CDR3 DNA follows: TGTGCCAGCTCACCTAGTTGGGGCGATCAGCCCCAGCATTTT. Using reference TRBV18 and TRBJ1-5 for the parts outside the CDR3, the full variable domain is NAGVMQNPRHLVRRRGQEARLRCSPMKGHSHVYWYRQLPEEGLKFMVYLQKENIIDESGMPKERFSAEFPKEGPSILRIQQVVRGDSAAYFCASSPSWGDQPQHFGDGTRLSIL.

V and J are TRBV5-4 and TRBJ2-5; 8 nucleotides agree with TRBD2. CDR3 length: 15 amino acids. With V trimmed by 4 bases and J by 4 bases, 9 bases remained unmatched. The V gene's germline CDR1 is SGHNT and CDR2 YYREEE (reference sequence). The CDR3, as DNA: TGTGCCAGCAGCCGACCTAGCGGGTCAGGAGAGACCCAGTACTTC. Residues: CASSRPSGSGETQYF.

V gene TRBV7-2 combines with J gene TRBJ2-7, with 7 nucleotides matching TRBD1. This CDR3 spans 14 amino acids. V was clipped by 3 bases and J by 3 bases; unmatched bases: 5. Germline CDR1 reads SGHTA; CDR2 reads FQGNSA. CDR3 sequence (DNA): TGTGCCAGCAGCTTCGCGACAGGGTTCTACGAGCAGTACTTC. Its translation is CASSFATGFYEQYF.

CDR3 in amino acids: CASSRKRTAGTGNEKLFF. DNA of the CDR3: TGTGCCAGCAGTCGCAAACGAACCGCCGGGACAGGGAATGAAAAACTGTTTTTT. The genes are TRBV27 and TRBJ1-4, with 9 bases aligning to TRBD1. J gave up 5 bases and V 5 bases, and 15 bases lay outside the gene matches. CDR1 MNHEY and CDR2 SMNVEV come from the germline V gene (reference sequence). The CDR3 is 18 residues long.

The V gene is TRBV2, the J gene TRBJ1-3; D remains ambiguous. The CDR3 contains 14 residues. Germline CDR1 and CDR2: SNHLY and FYNNEI. The V end was cut by 3 bases, the J end by 0 bases, with 6 bases between. The CDR3 nucleotides read TGTGCCAGCAGTGACAGGCTCTCTGGAAACACCATATATTTT. Its protein is CASSDRLSGNTIYF.

The V and J genes are TRBV7-2 and TRBJ2-7; 7 nucleotides agree with TRBD1. This CDR3 contains 13 residues. Germline V gives CDR1 SGHTA, CDR2 FQGNSA. V lost 5 bases and J lost 3; bases outside the gene matches: 4. CDR3 coding DNA: TGTGCCAGCAGCAGGAGACAGGGCTACGAGCAGTACTTC. Translation gives CASSRRQGYEQYF.

This chain links TRBV19 with TRBJ1-5, with 9 bases identical to TRBD1. This CDR3 has 13 residues. Trimming at V came to 7 bases and at J to 4 bases, leaving 2 bases not matched to a gene. Looked up from germline, CDR1 is LNHDA and CDR2 is SQIVND (reference sequence). The chain's CDR3 is CASTGTGNQPQHF. Written as DNA, the CDR3 is TGTGCCAGTACCGGGACAGGGAATCAGCCCCAGCATTTT.

The J gene is TRBJ2-7, the V gene TRBV5-1; a weak D match, TRBD1 (5 bases). Germline CDR1 reads SGHRS; CDR2 reads YFSETQ. This CDR3 spans 14 amino acids. Trimming shortened V by 3 bases and J by 5 bases, and 15 bases separated the two germline ends. DNA of the CDR3: TGCGCCAGCAGCTATACAAGGGGTGTTGACGAGCAGTACTTC. Protein: CASSYTRGVDEQYF. Based on the CDR3 plus reference TRBV5-1 and TRBJ2-7, the full variable domain is KAGVTQTPRYLIKTRGQQVTLSCSPISGHRSVSWYQQTPGQGLQFLFEYFSETQRNKGNFPGRFSGRQFSNSRSEMNVSTLELGDSALYLCASSYTRGVDEQYFGPGTRLTVT.

V gene TRBV2 combines with J gene TRBJ2-7; the D gene is possibly TRBD2 (5 bases). The CDR3 contains 14 residues. The germline V and J ends were trimmed by 6 bases and 4 bases, with 16 bases remaining between them. Germline V gene sequence: CDR1 SNHLY, CDR2 FYNNEI. Here the CDR3 reads CASRALNSGYEQYF. The CDR3, as DNA: TGTGCCAGCAGGGCCTTGAATTCGGGGTACGAGCAGTACTTC.

The chain recombines TRBV27 with TRBJ2-1; the match to TRBD2 covers 7 bases. V lost 7 bases and J lost 7; bases outside the gene matches: 7. The CDR3 has 13 residues. Germline V gives CDR1 MNHEY, CDR2 SMNVEV (reference sequence). The CDR3, as DNA: TGTGCCAGCACGTCCGGGGGGATAAATGAGCAGTTCTTC. It specifies CASTSGGINEQFF.

The rearrangement uses TRBV24-1 and TRBJ1-5; D gene unclear. CDR3 size: 15 residues. CDR1 is KGHDR, CDR2 SFDVKD, per germline. The germline V and J ends were trimmed by 2 bases and 2 bases, with 9 bases remaining between them. CDR3 coding DNA: TGTGCCACCAGTGATTCACGGAGGGGCAATCAGCCCCAGCATTTT. Protein: CATSDSRRGNQPQHF.

The chain has TRBV30 and TRBJ1-4; D not certain. The CDR3 totals 15 residues. CDR1 and CDR2 (germline): GTSNPN, SVGIG (reference sequence). Trimming shortened V by 2 bases and J by 7 bases, and 17 bases separated the two germline ends. CDR3 protein: CAWSPGPLNGEKLFF. As DNA, the CDR3 is TGTGCCTGGAGTCCGGGTCCCCTGAATGGTGAAAAACTGTTTTTT.